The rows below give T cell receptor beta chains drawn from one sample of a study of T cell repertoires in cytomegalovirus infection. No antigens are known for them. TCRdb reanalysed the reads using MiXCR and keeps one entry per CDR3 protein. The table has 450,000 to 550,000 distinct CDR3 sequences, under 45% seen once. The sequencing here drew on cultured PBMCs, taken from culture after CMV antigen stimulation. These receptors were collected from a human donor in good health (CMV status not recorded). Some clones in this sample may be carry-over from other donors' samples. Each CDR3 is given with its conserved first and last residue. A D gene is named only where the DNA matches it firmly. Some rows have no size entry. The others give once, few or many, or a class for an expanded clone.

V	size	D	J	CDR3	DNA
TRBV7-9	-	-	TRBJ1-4	CASSPRLATNEKLFF	TGTGCCAGCAGCCCGCGCCTTGCAACTAATGAAAAACTGTTTTTT
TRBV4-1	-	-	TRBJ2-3	CASSQDHLDTQYF	TGCGCCAGCAGCCAAGACCACCTCGATACGCAGTATTTT
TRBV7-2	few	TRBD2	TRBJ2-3	CASSPRPLAGSTDTQYF	TGTGCCAGCAGCCCGCGCCCTCTAGCGGGGAGCACAGATACGCAGTATTTT
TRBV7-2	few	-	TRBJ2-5	CASSPQGGLKETQYF	TGTGCCAGCAGCCCCCAGGGCGGACTGAAAGAGACCCAGTACTTC
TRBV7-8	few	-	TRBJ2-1	CASSFTGPSYNEQFF	TGTGCCAGCAGCTTTACTGGACCCTCCTACAATGAGCAGTTCTTC
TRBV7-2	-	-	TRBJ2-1	CASSWGDNEQFF	TGTGCCAGCAGCTGGGGGGACAATGAGCAGTTCTTC
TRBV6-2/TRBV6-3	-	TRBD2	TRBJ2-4	CASQLRGTSEAKNIQYF	TGTGCCAGCCAACTCCGGGGGACTAGCGAGGCCAAAAACATTCAGTACTTC
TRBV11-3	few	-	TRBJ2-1	CASSLRGKGYNEQFF	TGTGCCAGCAGCTTGAGGGGAAAAGGGTACAATGAGCAGTTCTTC
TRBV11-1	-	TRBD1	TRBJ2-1	CASSLVGQGNNEQFF	TGTGCCAGCAGCTTAGTGGGACAGGGAAACAATGAGCAGTTCTTC
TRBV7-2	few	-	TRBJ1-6	CASRDQGRSYNSPLHF	TGTGCCAGCAGGGACCAGGGGCGGTCCTATAATTCACCCCTCCACTTT